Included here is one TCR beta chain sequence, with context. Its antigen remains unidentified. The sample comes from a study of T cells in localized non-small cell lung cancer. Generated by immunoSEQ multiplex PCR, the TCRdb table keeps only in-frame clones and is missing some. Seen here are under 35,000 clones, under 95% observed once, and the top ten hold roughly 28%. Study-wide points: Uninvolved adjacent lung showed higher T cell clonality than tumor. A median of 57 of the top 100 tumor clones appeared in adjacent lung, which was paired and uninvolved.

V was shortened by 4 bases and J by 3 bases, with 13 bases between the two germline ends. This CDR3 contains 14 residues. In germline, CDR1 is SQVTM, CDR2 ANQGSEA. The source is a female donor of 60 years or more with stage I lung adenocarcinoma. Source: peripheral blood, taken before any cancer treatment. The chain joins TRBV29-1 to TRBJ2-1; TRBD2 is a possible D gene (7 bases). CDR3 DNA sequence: TGCAGCGTTGGGGGGCGGGAGTACTACAATGAGCAGTTCTTC. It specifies CSVGGREYYNEQFF.